The source of this T cell receptor (beta chain) is a study of T-cell memory formation after mild COVID-19. MiXCR was run by TCRdb on the 5' RACE reads, yielding one entry per CDR3 protein. Found here are about 470,000 distinct CDR3 sequences, about 20% of them singletons; the top ten hold about 12%. Germline V gives CDR1 SGHTS, CDR2 YDEGEE. The CDR3 loop spans 14 amino acids. The junction had 5 bases not matched to a gene; V was cut back by 4 bases and J by 2 bases. This clonotype came up a few times. The genes are TRBV5-8 and TRBJ2-5, with 7 bases identical to TRBD1. The receptor was derived from an adult woman who had mild COVID-19 (a few samples of this study predate the infection). Cell type and time point are not known. The sample taken for sequencing was PBMCs or a T cell subset sorted from them (not recorded which). CDR3 bases: TGTGCCAGCAGCAAATGGGACAGACAAGAGACCCAGTACTTC. Translated, it gives CASSKWDRQETQYF.